The 2 T cell receptor beta chains given below trace back to one sample, sequenced in a study of long-term antiretroviral therapy in people with HIV. An immunoSEQ assay, version v3.0, was performed at survey level. Assay used: immunoSEQ multiplex PCR; TCRdb lists only in-frame clones, some missing. The table includes about 20,000 clones, about 85% detected once. The input for sequencing was unsorted PBMCs, taken 1.9 years after starting antiretroviral therapy. All receptors derive from a woman between 50 and 59 years old with HIV.

The table lists this clone with a count of one. V usage is TRBV18 and J usage is TRBJ2-1; TRBD1 matches at 9 bases. The CDR3 runs to 15 residues. With V trimmed by 3 bases and J by 10 bases, 10 bases remained unmatched. The germline V gene encodes CDR1 KGHSH and CDR2 LQKENI. The CDR3 sequence: CASSPGAGTGIEQFF. The CDR3 DNA follows: TGTGCCAGCTCACCGGGAGCCGGGACAGGGATCGAGCAGTTCTTC. Complete variable domain (other parts from reference TRBV18 and TRBJ2-1): NAGVMQNPRHLVRRRGQEARLRCSPMKGHSHVYWYRQLPEEGLKFMVYLQKENIIDESGMPKERFSAEFPKEGPSILRIQQVVRGDSAAYFCASSPGAGTGIEQFFGPGTRLTVL.

This clone was seen a handful of times. Because the CDR3 is missing its conserved closing phenylalanine or tryptophan, this is likely a read error. No DNA is shown, since the ends of the CDR3 on it are uncertain; the CDR3 is the one TCRdb lists. The genes are TRBV4-2 and TRBJ1-1. Per germline, CDR1 LGHNA and CDR2 YNFKEQ. The CDR3 length equals 13 residues, ends included. CDR3 region: CASSQDWGQRVQI.